The entry below gives a single TCR beta chain sequence along with its context. Its antigen is undetermined. The study ran its PCR with 60 Vbeta and 13 Jbeta primers. The assay was immunoSEQ multiplex PCR, and TCRdb's table has in-frame clones only and misses some. The sample has around 130,000 clones, more than 65% seen once. V lost 7 bases, J lost 4 bases, and 5 bases stayed unmatched. Germline V CDR1 and CDR2: SNHLY, FYNNEI. The CDR3 has 13 residues. These data are taken from a study of cytomegalovirus exposure and HLA in healthy donors. It was healthy bone marrow donors who served as donors. Points from the study as a whole: A link between a missense DCLRE1C variant and TCR beta V- and J-gene trimming emerged from a later analysis. Presence/absence results assume similar sequencing depth per donor, which may not hold.

Material for sequencing was PBMCs. V gene TRBV2 combines with J gene TRBJ1-1; 8 nucleotides agree with TRBD1. The receptor's source is a man aged 45-65 years in good health and CMV-seronegative. The CDR3 spells CASIATGGTEAFF. CDR3 DNA sequence: TGTGCCAGCATTGCTACAGGGGGCACTGAAGCTTTCTTT.